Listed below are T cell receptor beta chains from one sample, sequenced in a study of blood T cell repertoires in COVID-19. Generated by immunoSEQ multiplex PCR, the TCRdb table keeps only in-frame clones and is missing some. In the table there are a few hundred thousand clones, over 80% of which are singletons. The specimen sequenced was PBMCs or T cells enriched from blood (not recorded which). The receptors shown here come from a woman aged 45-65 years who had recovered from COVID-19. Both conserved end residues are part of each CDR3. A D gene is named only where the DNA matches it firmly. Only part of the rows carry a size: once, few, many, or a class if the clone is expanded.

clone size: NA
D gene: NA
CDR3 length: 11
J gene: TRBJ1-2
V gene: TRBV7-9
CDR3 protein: CASSLGGSGTF
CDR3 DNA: TGTGCCAGCAGCTTAGGAGGGTCGGGCACCTTC

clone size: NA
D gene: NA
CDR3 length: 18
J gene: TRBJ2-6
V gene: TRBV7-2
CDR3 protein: CASSVNGQLKSGANVLTF
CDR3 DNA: TGTGCCAGCAGCGTCAACGGCCAACTAAAATCTGGGGCCAACGTCCTGACTTTC

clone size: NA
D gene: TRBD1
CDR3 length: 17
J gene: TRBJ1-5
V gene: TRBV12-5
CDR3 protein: CASVLEGAFDSNQPQHF
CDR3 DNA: TGTGCTAGTGTCCTGGAGGGGGCTTTTGATAGCAATCAGCCCCAGCATTTT

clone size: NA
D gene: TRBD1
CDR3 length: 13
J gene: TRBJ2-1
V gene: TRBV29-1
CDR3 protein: CSGAGTGYNEQFF
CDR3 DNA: TGCAGCGGGGCCGGGACAGGCTACAATGAGCAGTTCTTC

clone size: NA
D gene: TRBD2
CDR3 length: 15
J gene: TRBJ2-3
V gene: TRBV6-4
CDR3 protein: CASRPEGVAGVAQYF
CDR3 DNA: TGTGCCAGCAGACCCGAGGGAGTAGCGGGAGTAGCGCAGTATTTT

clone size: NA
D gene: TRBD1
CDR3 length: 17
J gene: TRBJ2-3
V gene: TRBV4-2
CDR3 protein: CASSPEGQGSATDTQYF
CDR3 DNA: TGTGCCAGCAGCCCTGAGGGACAGGGGTCCGCCACAGATACGCAGTATTTT

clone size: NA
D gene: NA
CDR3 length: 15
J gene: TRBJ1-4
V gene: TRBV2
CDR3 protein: CASREGITTNEKLFF
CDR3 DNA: TGTGCCAGCAGGGAGGGTATTACAACTAATGAAAAACTGTTTTTT

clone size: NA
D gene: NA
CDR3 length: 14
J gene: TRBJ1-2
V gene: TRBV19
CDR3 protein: CASTLRWDMAGYTF
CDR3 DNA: TGTGCCAGTACCTTAAGGTGGGACATGGCTGGCTACACCTTC

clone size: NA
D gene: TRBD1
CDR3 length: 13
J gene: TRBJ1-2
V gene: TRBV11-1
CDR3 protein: CASSGQETYGYTF
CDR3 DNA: TGTGCCAGCAGCGGACAGGAAACCTATGGCTACACCTTC

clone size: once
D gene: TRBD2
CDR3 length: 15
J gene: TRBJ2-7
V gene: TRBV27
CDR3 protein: CASSPLTSGSYEQYF
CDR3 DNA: TGTGCCAGCAGTCCCCTGACTAGCGGGTCCTACGAGCAGTACTTC